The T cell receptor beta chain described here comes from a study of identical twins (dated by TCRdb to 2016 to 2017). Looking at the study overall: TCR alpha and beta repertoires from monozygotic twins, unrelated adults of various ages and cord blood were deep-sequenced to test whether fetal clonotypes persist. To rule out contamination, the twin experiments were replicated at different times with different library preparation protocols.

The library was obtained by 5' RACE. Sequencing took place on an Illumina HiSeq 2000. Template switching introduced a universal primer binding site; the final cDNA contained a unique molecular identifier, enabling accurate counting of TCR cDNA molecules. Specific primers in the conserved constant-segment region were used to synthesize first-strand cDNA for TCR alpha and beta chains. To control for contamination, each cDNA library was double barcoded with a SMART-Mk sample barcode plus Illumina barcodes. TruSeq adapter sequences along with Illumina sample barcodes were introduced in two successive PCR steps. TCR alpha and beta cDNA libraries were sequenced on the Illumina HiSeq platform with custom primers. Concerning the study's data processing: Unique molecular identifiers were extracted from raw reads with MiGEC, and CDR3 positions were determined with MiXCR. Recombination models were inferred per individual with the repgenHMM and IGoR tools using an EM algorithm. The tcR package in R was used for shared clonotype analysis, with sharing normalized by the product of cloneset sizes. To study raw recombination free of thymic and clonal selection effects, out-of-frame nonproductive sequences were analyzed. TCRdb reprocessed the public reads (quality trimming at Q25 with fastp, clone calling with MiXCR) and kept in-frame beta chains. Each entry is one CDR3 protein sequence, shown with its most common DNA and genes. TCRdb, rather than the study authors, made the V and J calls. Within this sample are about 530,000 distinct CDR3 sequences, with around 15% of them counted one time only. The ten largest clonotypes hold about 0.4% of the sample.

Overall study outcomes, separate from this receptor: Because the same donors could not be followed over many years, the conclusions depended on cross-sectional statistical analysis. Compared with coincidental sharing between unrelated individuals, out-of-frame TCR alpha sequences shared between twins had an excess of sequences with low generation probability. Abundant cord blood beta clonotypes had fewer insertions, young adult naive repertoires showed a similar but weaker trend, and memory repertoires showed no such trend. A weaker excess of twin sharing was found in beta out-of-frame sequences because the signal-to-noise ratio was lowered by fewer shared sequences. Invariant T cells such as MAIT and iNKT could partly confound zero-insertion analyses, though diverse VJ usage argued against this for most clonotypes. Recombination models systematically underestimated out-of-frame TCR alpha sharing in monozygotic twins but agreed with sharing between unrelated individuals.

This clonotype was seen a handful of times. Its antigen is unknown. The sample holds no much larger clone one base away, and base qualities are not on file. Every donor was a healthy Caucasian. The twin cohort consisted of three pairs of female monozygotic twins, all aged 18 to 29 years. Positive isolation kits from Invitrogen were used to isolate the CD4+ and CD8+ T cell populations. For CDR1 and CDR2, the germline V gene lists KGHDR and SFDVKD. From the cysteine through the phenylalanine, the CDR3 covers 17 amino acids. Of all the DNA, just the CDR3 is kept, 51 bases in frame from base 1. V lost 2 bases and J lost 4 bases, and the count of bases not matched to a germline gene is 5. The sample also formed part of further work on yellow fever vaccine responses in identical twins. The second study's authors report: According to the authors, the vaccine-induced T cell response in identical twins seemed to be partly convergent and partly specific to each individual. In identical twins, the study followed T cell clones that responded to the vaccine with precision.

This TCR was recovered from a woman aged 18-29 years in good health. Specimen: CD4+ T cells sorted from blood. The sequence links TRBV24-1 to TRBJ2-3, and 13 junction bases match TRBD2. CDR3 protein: CATSDYTSGRAPDTQYF. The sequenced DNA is TGTGCCACCAGTGATTACACTAGCGGGAGGGCCCCAGATACGCAGTATTTT.